The clone carrying this T cell receptor (beta chain) has more than one count but fewer than ten. TCRdb independently ran MiXCR on the RT-PCR reads; one entry per CDR3 protein. The repertoire holds roughly 940,000 distinct CDR3 sequences, with over 15% as singletons. The CDR3 has 13 residues. Germline V CDR1 and CDR2: SGDLS, YYNGEE. V dropped 2 bases and J dropped 8 bases, with 11 bases sitting between them. The data were obtained in a study of patients and donors after allogeneic stem cell transplantation. The specimen was blood, either unsorted or a sorted T cell fraction (not recorded which). The receptor's source is a human donor who was either an allogeneic HSCT recipient or a stem cell or donor lymphocyte infusion donor (not recorded which). It is not recorded whose cells these are; they may come from a transplant donor. The chain has TRBV9 and TRBJ2-1; D remains ambiguous. The CDR3 DNA reads TGTGCCAGCAGCGTTAGCTGGCTGGATGAGCAGTTCTTC. It specifies CASSVSWLDEQFF.